These 15 T cell receptor beta chains originate from one sample sequenced in a study of glioma-infiltrating T cells. Using RNA template, CDR3s of TCR alpha and beta were amplified with iRepertoire arm-PCR. TCRdb reprocessed the multiplex PCR reads with MiXCR, giving one entry per CDR3 protein. The table shows around 390,000 distinct CDR3 sequences, with 41% occurring only once. The sample was glioma tissue, nonneoplastic brain tissue, or PBMCs (not recorded which). Receptor source: a human donor with low-grade glioma or glioblastoma, undergoing nonglioma brain surgery, or in good health (not recorded which).

With respect to this clonotype: This may be a read error, as it is one base from a much larger clone. The V and J genes are TRBV7-9 and TRBJ2-7, with 11 bases fitting TRBD2. CDR3 length: 14 amino acids. V trimming: 6 bases; J trimming: 3 bases; junction bases outside the gene matches: 4. Germline assignment: CDR1 SEHNR and CDR2 FQNEAQ (reference sequence). The CDR3 region is CASSSTSGNYEQYF. CDR3 nucleotides: TGTGCCAGCAGTTCGACTAGCGGGAACTACGAGCAGTACTTC.

This chain joins TRBV20-1 and TRBJ2-1; TRBD1 or TRBD2 may be the D gene (5 bases each). Germline loops: CDR1 DFQATT, CDR2 SNEGSKA (reference sequence). V dropped 2 bases and J dropped 4 bases, with 21 bases sitting between them. This CDR3 is 17 amino acids long. The CDR3 is CSARSLLGLAKYNEQFF. The CDR3 region has the DNA TGCAGTGCTAGATCCCTCCTGGGGCTAGCAAAATACAATGAGCAGTTCTTC.

The gene calls are TRBV7-2 and TRBJ2-7; D possibly uses TRBD1 or TRBD2 (5 bases each). The CDR3 extends over 13 amino acids. The V end lost 2 bases, the J end lost 5 bases, and 10 bases lay between the germline ends. Germline V CDR1 and CDR2: SGHTA, FQGNSA. The CDR3 region is CASSLLRGNEQYF. CDR3 nucleotides: TGTGCCAGCAGCTTACTGAGGGGCAACGAGCAGTACTTC.

Turning to this clonotype: One junction end does not reproduce the germline sequence, and a read error may be involved. The CDR3 DNA reads as TGTGCCAGCAGGTTGGACAATCAGCCCCAGCATTTT. It encodes CASRLDNQPQHF. This chain joins TRBV5-4 and TRBJ1-5, with unresolved D. The germline V gene encodes CDR1 SGHNT and CDR2 YYREEE (reference sequence). The CDR3 contains 12 residues. Combining the CDR3 with reference TRBV5-4 and TRBJ1-5 gives the whole variable domain ETGVTQSPTHLIKTRGQQVTLRCSSQSGHNTVSWYQQALGQGPQFIFQYYREEENGRGNFPPRFSGLQFPNYSSELNVNALELDDSALYLCASRLDNQPQHFGDGTRLSIL.

The chain has TRBV20-1 and TRBJ2-7; D remains ambiguous. The CDR3 extends over 12 amino acids. Trimming pared 1 base from V and 3 bases from J, leaving 7 bases between. Germline-derived CDR1 and CDR2 are DFQATT and SNEGSKA (reference sequence). The CDR3, as DNA: TGCAGTGCTAGAGTCCTAAACTACGAGCAGTACTTC. This gives the protein CSARVLNYEQYF.

V usage is TRBV7-2 and J usage is TRBJ2-3; D remains unclear. The germline V and J ends were trimmed by 1 base and 2 bases, with 10 bases remaining between them. Looked up from germline, CDR1 is SGHTA and CDR2 is FQGNSA. The CDR3 has 15 amino acids. The CDR3 region is CASSLVISHTDTQYF. DNA for the CDR3: TGTGCCAGCAGCTTAGTGATCTCCCACACAGATACGCAGTATTTT.

This clonotype was seen more than once but under ten times. V is TRBV25-1 and J is TRBJ2-6; D is undetermined. The CDR3 extends over 16 amino acids. The V gene lost 6 bases and the J gene lost 0 bases, with 12 bases spanning the gap. Germline CDR1 and CDR2: MGHDK and SYGVNS. This CDR3 reads CASSPGANSGANVLTF. The CDR3 nucleotides are TGTGCCAGCAGCCCGGGCGCCAACTCTGGGGCCAACGTCCTGACTTTC.

In its sample, this clonotype was seen many times. This chain connects TRBV7-2 to TRBJ2-2; the match to TRBD2 covers 8 bases. With 5 bases clipped from V and 2 bases from J, the junction kept 4 bases outside the gene matches. CDR1 and CDR2 from the germline V gene are SGHTA and FQGNSA. The CDR3 sequence is 15 residues long. CDR3 sequence: CASSISGVNTGELFF. Written as DNA, the CDR3 is TGTGCCAGCAGCATTAGCGGGGTTAACACCGGGGAGCTGTTTTTT.

The count of this clonotype is one. The chain employs TRBV12-3 or TRBV12-4 and TRBJ2-3, with 8 bases that match TRBD1. V trimming: 3 bases; J trimming: 4 bases; junction bases outside the gene matches: 9. This CDR3 region has 16 residues. The CDR3 protein is CASSFPQGARADTQYF. The DNA for the CDR3 is TGTGCCAGCAGTTTTCCGCAGGGGGCGAGGGCAGATACGCAGTATTTT.

This clonotype was picked up many times. The chain uses TRBV28 and TRBJ1-2, with TRBD1 as a possible D gene (5 bases). The V and J ends lost 11 bases and 2 bases respectively, with 9 bases between them. The CDR3 covers 11 residues. Looked up from germline, CDR1 is MDHEN and CDR2 is SYDVKM. CDR3 loop: CAARGNYGYTF. The CDR3 DNA is TGTGCCGCCCGGGGCAACTATGGCTACACCTTC.

The rearrangement uses TRBV28 and TRBJ2-1; no clear D gene. V lost 6 bases and J 10 bases, leaving 13 bases between the germline ends. Looked up from germline, CDR1 is MDHEN and CDR2 is SYDVKM. CDR3 size: 12 residues. The CDR3, as DNA: TGTGCCAGCAGCCCCCCGGCCGGCGAGCAGTTCTTC. Its translation is CASSPPAGEQFF.

This clonotype was seen more than once but under ten times. The gene calls are TRBV7-2 and TRBJ2-1; no reliable D call. V lost 7 bases to trimming and J lost 8 bases, with 3 bases between them. CDR1 is SGHTA and CDR2 is FQGNSA in the germline V gene. CDR3 length equals 9 residues. CDR3 coding DNA: TGTGCCAGCAAAGATGAGCAGTTCTTC. This codes for CASKDEQFF.

This clonotype has more than one count but fewer than ten. This chain joins TRBV20-1 and TRBJ2-1; a possible D gene is TRBD2 (6 bases). The CDR3 runs 13 residues. Germline V gene lookup returns CDR1 DFQATT and CDR2 SNEGSKA (reference sequence). The CDR3 DNA follows: TGCAGCCCGGGAGACCCGGCCGCAGTGGTGCAGTTCTTC. The encoded protein is CSPGDPAAVVQFF.

For this clonotype: A much bigger clone sits one base away, suggesting this may be a read error. The chain is built from TRBV6-2 or TRBV6-3 and TRBJ2-7; D is unclear. Germline-derived CDR1 and CDR2 are MNHEY and SVGEGT. V lost 0 bases to trimming and J lost 5 bases, with 29 bases between them. This CDR3 has 20 residues. The CDR3 region has the DNA TGTGCCAGCAGTTACTCTTACCGGAACCTTGGTAGCAGGAGCCCGGACGAGCAGTACTTC. Its translation is CASSYSYRNLGSRSPDEQYF.

The chain is built from TRBV7-9 and TRBJ2-7, with TRBD1 matching over 7 bases. Germline loops: CDR1 SEHNR, CDR2 FQNEAQ (reference sequence). The CDR3 has 14 residues. V lost 5 bases and J lost 2; bases outside the gene matches: 6. The CDR3 spells CASSRRTGTYEQYF. CDR3 DNA: TGTGCCAGCAGCAGGAGGACAGGTACCTACGAGCAGTACTTC.